This entry lists 18 T cell receptor beta chains sequenced from one sample in a study of post-analysis software for immune sequencing data. Notes on the study in general: Roughly 5 TRBV segments, TRBV5-6, TRBV5-1 and TRBV20-1 among them, were found more frequent in patients than controls.

The antigens for these receptors are not known. Carried by the TCR beta cDNA libraries were unique molecular identifiers. TCRdb independently ran MiXCR on the PCR reads; one entry per CDR3 protein. This sample carries about 460,000 distinct CDR3 sequences, roughly 46% of them seen once, and the ten largest clones take roughly an eighth. The sequenced material came from blood. All receptors come from a girl aged 5-17 years with multiple sclerosis.

For the CDR3, the DNA is TGTGCCAGCAGTCCTCTCTTAGCGGGAGTGGAGACCCAGTACTTC. Its translation is CASSPLLAGVETQYF. V gene TRBV27 combines with J gene TRBJ2-5; 9 bases fit TRBD2. Germline values: CDR1 MNHEY, CDR2 SMNVEV (reference sequence). Unmatched junction bases numbered 9, after V lost 5 bases and J lost 5 bases. This CDR3 comprises 15 residues.

This clonotype has a handful of counts. This rearrangement joins TRBV12-3 or TRBV12-4 to TRBJ2-7, with 12 nucleotides matching TRBD2. CDR3 length equals 16 residues. Trimming took 5 bases from V and 3 from J; bases not matched to a gene: 8. The CDR3 is CASSNRRLAGDYEQYF. CDR3 DNA sequence: TGTGCCAGCAGTAACCGCCGACTAGCGGGAGACTACGAGCAGTACTTC.

This clonotype has more than one count but fewer than ten. V and J are TRBV6-2 or TRBV6-3 and TRBJ2-5; no clear D. Germline assignment: CDR1 MNHEY and CDR2 SVGEGT. The CDR3 consists of 16 residues. Trimming took 2 bases from V and 1 from J, leaving 14 bases between them. The CDR3 DNA reads as TGTGCCAGCAGTTACGTGTCCCTCACACGCCAAGAGACCCAGTACTTC. Residues: CASSYVSLTRQETQYF.

This clonotype turned up a few times. The chain couples TRBV10-1 to TRBJ2-3, with 13 bases fitting TRBD2. V trimming: 6 bases; J trimming: 1 base; junction bases outside the gene matches: 4. Germline assignment: CDR1 WNHNN and CDR2 SYGVQD (reference sequence). The CDR3 extends over 16 amino acids. CDR3 amino acids: CASSGLAGVGTDTQYF. The CDR3 coding sequence is TGCGCCAGCAGCGGACTAGCGGGAGTTGGCACAGATACGCAGTATTTT.

This clonotype has a single count. Germline and junction disagree at one end, which may indicate a read error. The V and J genes are TRBV20-1 and TRBJ2-1, with 7 bases that match TRBD1. CDR3 length equals 14 residues. CDR1 is DFQATT, CDR2 SNEGSKA, per germline (reference sequence). CDR3 sequence: CSARDGTAQNGQFF. As DNA, the CDR3 is TGCAGTGCTAGAGACGGGACAGCTCAGAATGGGCAGTTCTTC.

A few counts support this clonotype. The CDR3 DNA reads as TGCGCCAGCAGCCCCGGAGAGGCCAAAAACATTCAGTACTTC. Amino acids: CASSPGEAKNIQYF. The chain couples TRBV5-1 to TRBJ2-4; no clear D. There are 14 residues in the CDR3. The germline V gene has CDR1 SGHRS and CDR2 YFSETQ. Between the trimmed V and J ends, which lost 4 bases and 1 base, there was a span of 9 bases.

A single count supports this clonotype. V gene TRBV28 combines with J gene TRBJ1-4; 8 bases are a match to TRBD1. The V gene end was trimmed by 6 bases and the J gene end by 8 bases; junction bases not matched to a gene: 11. The CDR3 contains 15 residues. Per germline, CDR1 MDHEN and CDR2 SYDVKM. This CDR3 is CASRPLGQGNEKLFF. The CDR3 DNA reads TGTGCCAGCAGGCCCTTAGGACAGGGAAACGAAAAACTGTTTTTT.

In its sample, this clonotype was seen once. The chain is built from TRBV6-1 and TRBJ2-5; TRBD2 matches at 14 bases. The J call could be wrong; TRBJ2-1 is a better fit for the DNA end. CDR3 length equals 15 residues. Germline V gives CDR1 MNHNS, CDR2 SASEGT. The CDR3 nucleotides are TGTGCCAGCAGTGGACTAGCGGGAGGGCAAGAGACCCAGTTCTTC. The encoded protein is CASSGLAGGQETQFF.

This clonotype was picked up one time. The chain combines TRBV5-1 with TRBJ2-7, with D perhaps matching TRBD1 or TRBD2 (5 bases each). Per germline, CDR1 SGHRS and CDR2 YFSETQ. The V end lost 2 bases, the J end lost 2 bases, and 14 bases lay between the germline ends. The CDR3 is 15 residues long. The CDR3 DNA is TGCGCCAGCAGCTTTACCGGGACGGTTCCCTACGAGCAGTACTTC. Translating it yields CASSFTGTVPYEQYF.

This clonotype was counted only a few times. V usage is TRBV29-1 and J usage is TRBJ1-2; the D gene is possibly TRBD1 (6 bases). Trimming took 8 bases from V and 8 from J, leaving 15 bases between them. Looked up from germline, CDR1 is SQVTM and CDR2 is ANQGSEA. This CDR3 has 11 residues. CDR3 in DNA: TGCAGCTTTCTGACAGGTTTGGGCTACACCTTC. It translates to CSFLTGLGYTF.

This clonotype turned up a few times. The rearrangement links TRBV9 to TRBJ2-1, with 8 bases aligning to TRBD2. The end of the DNA aligns better with TRBJ2-7, so the J call may be wrong. The germline V gene has CDR1 SGDLS and CDR2 YYNGEE. This CDR3 region has 17 residues. The CDR3 bases are TGTGCCAGCAGCGTAAGGGGCGAGGCGGGAGGATACAATGAGCAGTACTTC. Amino acid sequence: CASSVRGEAGGYNEQYF.

V and J are TRBV12-3 or TRBV12-4 and TRBJ1-1; D uncertain. The CDR3 is made up of 15 amino acids. Trimming pared 3 bases from V and 2 bases from J, leaving 13 bases between. The CDR3 loop is CASSLGSGGNTEAFF. The CDR3 nucleotides are TGTGCCAGCAGTTTGGGATCAGGTGGCAACACTGAAGCTTTCTTT.

The J gene is TRBJ2-5, the V gene TRBV6-5; 7 bases line up with TRBD1. This CDR3 spans 15 amino acids. The junction had 14 bases not matched to a gene; V was cut back by 6 bases and J by 7 bases. Per the germline V gene, CDR1 is MNHEY and CDR2 is SVGAGI. The CDR3 DNA sequence: TGTGCCAGCAGACCGGGACAGACCTTCGAATTGACCCAGTACTTC. Encoded protein: CASRPGQTFELTQYF.

The V call is TRBV25-1, the J call TRBJ1-4; D not resolved. The CDR3 covers 14 residues. Germline V gene sequence: CDR1 MGHDK, CDR2 SYGVNS. V was trimmed by 8 bases and J by 2 bases, leaving 12 bases between them. The CDR3 here is CASGSADTNEKLFF. The CDR3 DNA reads TGTGCCAGCGGATCAGCCGACACTAATGAAAAACTGTTTTTT.

This clonotype has more than one count but fewer than ten. The chain carries TRBV3-1 and TRBJ2-7; a possible D gene is TRBD2 (6 bases). Trimming took 1 base from V and 2 from J, leaving 15 bases between them. The V gene's germline CDR1 is LGHDT and CDR2 YNNKEL (reference sequence). This CDR3 has 16 residues. The CDR3 here is CASSQVGTFVTYEQYF. DNA for the CDR3: TGTGCCAGCAGCCAAGTCGGGACTTTCGTAACCTACGAGCAGTACTTC.

The chain uses TRBV25-1 and TRBJ1-2; D gene uncertain. CDR1 is MGHDK and CDR2 is SYGVNS in the germline V gene. This CDR3 spans 13 amino acids. Deletions cut 2 bases from V and 6 bases from J, with 10 bases between. The CDR3: CASSEPGWDGYTF. In DNA, the CDR3 is TGTGCCAGCAGTGAACCCGGTTGGGATGGCTACACCTTC.

As for this clonotype: The junction shows a germline mismatch at one end, possibly a read error. The J gene is TRBJ2-2, the V gene TRBV3-1; 7 bases match TRBD1. The CDR3 is 15 residues long. CDR1 is LGHDT and CDR2 is YNNKEL in the germline V gene (reference sequence). CDR3 protein: CASVPGTANTGERFF. In nucleotides, the CDR3 is TGTGCCAGTGTTCCGGGGACAGCGAACACCGGGGAGCGGTTTTTT.

The chain employs TRBV11-2 and TRBJ2-7; 9 bases are a match to TRBD1. Looked up from germline, CDR1 is SGHAT and CDR2 is FQNNGV. With 5 bases clipped from V and 5 bases from J, the junction kept 10 bases outside the gene matches. The CDR3 totals 15 residues. CDR3 nucleotide sequence: TGTGCCAGCAGCCCTAGGGGGACAGGGTGGAACGAGCAGTACTTC. This sequence encodes CASSPRGTGWNEQYF.